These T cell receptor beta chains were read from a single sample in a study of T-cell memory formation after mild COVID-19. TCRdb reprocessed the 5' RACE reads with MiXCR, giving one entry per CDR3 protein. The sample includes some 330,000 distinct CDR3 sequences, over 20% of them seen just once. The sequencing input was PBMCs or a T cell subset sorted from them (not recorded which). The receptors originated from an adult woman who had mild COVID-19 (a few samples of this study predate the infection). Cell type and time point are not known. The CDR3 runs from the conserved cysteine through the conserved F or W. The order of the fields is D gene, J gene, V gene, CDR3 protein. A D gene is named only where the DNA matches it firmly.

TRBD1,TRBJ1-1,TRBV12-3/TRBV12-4,CASSPDRPNTEAFF
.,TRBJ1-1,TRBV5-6,CAVGVLGTEAFF
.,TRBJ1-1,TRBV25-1,CASSDPAMGVSEAFF
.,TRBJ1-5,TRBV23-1,CATWDTRNQPQHF
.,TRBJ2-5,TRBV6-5,CASSYSSGPDPRKTQYF
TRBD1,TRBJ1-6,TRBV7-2,CASSPRTGDSPLHF
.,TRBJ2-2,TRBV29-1,CSVSETGELFF
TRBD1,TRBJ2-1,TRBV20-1,CSAGGQGHNEQFF
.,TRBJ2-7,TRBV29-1,CSVLGGSYEQYF
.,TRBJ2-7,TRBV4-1,CASSQERQFYEQYF
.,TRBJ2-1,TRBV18,CASSPPTLAHGNEQFF
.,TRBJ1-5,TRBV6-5,CASSRRIDSNQPQHF
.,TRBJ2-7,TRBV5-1,CASSPTGRYEQYF
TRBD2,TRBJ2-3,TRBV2,CASRQASGYTDTQYF
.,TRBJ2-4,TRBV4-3,CASSQAILAKNIQYF
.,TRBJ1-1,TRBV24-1,CATKWWTEAFF
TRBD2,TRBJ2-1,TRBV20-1,CSATAGLAGDFNEQFF
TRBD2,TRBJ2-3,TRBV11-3,CASSRNSGSSTDTQYF
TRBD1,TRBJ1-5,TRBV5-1,CASSLNPGTVNQPQHF
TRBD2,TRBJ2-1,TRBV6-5,CASRKPGLAYNEQFF
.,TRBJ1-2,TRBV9,CASSVGGRDGYTF
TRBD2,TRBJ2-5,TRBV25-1,CASNLGTSGGGETQYF
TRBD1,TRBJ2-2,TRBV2,CASREFRDRGITGELFF
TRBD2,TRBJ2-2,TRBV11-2,CASSWTSGRNTGELFF
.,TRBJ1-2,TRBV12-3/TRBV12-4,CASRVGGARGYTF
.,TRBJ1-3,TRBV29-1,CSVEDWAGGNTIYF
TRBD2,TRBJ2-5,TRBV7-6,CASSLEVLAGGRETQYF
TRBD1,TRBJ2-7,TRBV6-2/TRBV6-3,CASSVPRDSLYEQYF
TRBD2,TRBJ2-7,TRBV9,CASSLRSGRNEQYF
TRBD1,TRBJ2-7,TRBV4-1,CASSQVDRGKSSYEQYF
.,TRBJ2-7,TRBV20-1,CSARDRVRATPYEQYF
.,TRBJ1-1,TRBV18,CASSPRGQTEAFF
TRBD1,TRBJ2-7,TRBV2,CASSRQGHEQYF
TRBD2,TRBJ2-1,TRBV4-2,CASSQVLSGVNEQFF
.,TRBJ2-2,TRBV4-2,CASSQDWLRGPLNTGELFF
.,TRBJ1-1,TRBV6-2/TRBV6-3,CASSYGTPNTEAFF
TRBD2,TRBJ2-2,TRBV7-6,CASSLRAGGTGELFF
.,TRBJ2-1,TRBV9,CASSETLLARADEQFF
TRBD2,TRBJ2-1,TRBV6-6,CASSWELAGLYNEQFF
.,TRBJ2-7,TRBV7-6,CASSLGALRGYYEQYF
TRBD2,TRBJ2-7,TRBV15,CATSRRAGVEQYF
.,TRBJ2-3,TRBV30,CAWSVPAGADTQYF
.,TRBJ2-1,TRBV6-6,CASERGNEQFF
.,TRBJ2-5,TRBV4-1,CASSQAGRGAETQYF
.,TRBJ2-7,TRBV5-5,CASSWVAGSNEQYF